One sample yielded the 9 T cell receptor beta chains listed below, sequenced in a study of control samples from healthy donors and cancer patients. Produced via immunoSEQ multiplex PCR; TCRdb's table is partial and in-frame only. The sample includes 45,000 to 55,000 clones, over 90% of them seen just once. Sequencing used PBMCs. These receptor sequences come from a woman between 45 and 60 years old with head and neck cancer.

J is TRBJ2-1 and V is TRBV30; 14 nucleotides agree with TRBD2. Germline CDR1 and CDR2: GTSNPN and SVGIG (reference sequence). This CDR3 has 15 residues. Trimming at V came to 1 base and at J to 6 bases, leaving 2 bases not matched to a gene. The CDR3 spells CAWSGLAGGLNEQFF. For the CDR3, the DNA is TGTGCCTGGAGTGGACTAGCGGGAGGGCTCAATGAGCAGTTCTTC. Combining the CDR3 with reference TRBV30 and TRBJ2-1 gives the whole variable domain SQTIHQWPATLVQPVGSPLSLECTVEGTSNPNLYWYRQAAGRGLQLLFYSVGIGQISSEVPQNLSASRPQDRQFILSSKKLLLSDSGFYLCAWSGLAGGLNEQFFGPGTRLTVL.

The DNA for the CDR3 is TGTGCCAGCAGTGACAAGAACACCGGGGAGCTGTTTTTT. Its protein is CASSDKNTGELFF. The chain joins TRBV6-4 to TRBJ2-2; D call uncertain. The CDR3 runs to 13 residues. Germline assignment: CDR1 MRHNA and CDR2 SNTAGT. V lost 2 bases to trimming and J lost 1 base, with 2 bases between them.

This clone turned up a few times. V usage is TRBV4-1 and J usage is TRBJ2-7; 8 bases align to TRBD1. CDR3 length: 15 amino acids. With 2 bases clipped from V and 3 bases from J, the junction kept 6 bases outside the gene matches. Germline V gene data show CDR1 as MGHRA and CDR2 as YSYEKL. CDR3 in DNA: TGCGCCAGCAGCCAAACGGACAGGGATCTCTACGAGCAGTACTTC. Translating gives CASSQTDRDLYEQYF.

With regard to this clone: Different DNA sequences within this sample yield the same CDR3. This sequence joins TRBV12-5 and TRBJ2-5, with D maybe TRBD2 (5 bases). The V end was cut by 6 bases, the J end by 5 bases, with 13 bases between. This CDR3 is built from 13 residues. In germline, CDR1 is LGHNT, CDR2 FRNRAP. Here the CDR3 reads CASGPRGGETQYF. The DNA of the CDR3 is TGTGCTAGTGGCCCCCGTGGAGGCGAGACCCAGTACTTC.

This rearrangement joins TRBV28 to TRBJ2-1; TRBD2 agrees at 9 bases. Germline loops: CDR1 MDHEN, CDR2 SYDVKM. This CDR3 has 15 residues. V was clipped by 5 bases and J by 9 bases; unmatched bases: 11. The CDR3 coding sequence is TGTGCCAGCAGTCCCCTTCGCGGGAGGGCTCTTGAGCAGTTCTTC. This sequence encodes CASSPLRGRALEQFF. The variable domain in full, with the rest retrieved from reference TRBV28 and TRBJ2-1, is DVKVTQSSRYLVKRTGEKVFLECVQDMDHENMFWYRQDPGLGLRLIYFSYDVKMKEKGDIPEGYSVSREKKERFSLILESASTNQTSMYLCASSPLRGRALEQFFGPGTRLTVL.

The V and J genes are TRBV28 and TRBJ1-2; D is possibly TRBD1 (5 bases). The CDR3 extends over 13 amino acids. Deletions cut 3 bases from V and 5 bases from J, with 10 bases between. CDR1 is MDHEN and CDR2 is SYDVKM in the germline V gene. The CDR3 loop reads CASSLGQAYGYTF. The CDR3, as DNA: TGTGCCAGCAGTTTGGGGCAAGCTTATGGCTACACCTTC.

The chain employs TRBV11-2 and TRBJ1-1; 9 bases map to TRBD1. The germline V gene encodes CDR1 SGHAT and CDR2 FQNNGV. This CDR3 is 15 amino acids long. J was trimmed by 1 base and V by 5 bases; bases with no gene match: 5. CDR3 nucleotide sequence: TGTGCCAGCAGCCGAGGGACAGGGAGGAACACTGAAGCTTTCTTT. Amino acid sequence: CASSRGTGRNTEAFF.

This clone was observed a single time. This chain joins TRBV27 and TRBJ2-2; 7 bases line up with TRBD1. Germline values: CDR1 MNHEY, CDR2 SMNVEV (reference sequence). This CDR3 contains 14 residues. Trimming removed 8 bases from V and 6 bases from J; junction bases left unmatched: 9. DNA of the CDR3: TGTGCCAGCTCCTTACTCCAGGGGGCCGGGGAGCTGTTTTTT. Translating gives CASSLLQGAGELFF.

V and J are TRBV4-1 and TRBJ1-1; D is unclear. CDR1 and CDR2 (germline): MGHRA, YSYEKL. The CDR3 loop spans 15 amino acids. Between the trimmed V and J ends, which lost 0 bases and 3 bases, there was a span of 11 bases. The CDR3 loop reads CASSQDIEGYTEAFF. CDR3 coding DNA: TGCGCCAGCAGCCAAGATATCGAGGGTTACACTGAAGCTTTCTTT.